Below, 30 T cell receptor beta chains from the same sample are listed, as sequenced in a study of beta chain features in type 1 diabetes. Which antigens these TCRs recognize remains unknown. Study results and caveats: In all four CD4+ subsets, TCRB CDR3 length was significantly, moderately reduced in type 1 diabetes.

Sequenced material consisted of expressed TCRB transcripts (all of the isolated RNA was reverse transcribed). Profiled with immunoSEQ multiplex PCR; TCRdb holds only in-frame clones, not every one. There are 680,000 or so clones in the sample; around an eighth occur only once, and approximately 0.02% lies in the top ten. Sequenced input: naive CD4+ T cells from blood. Receptors originate from a man between 18 and 29 years old with type 1 diabetes.

This clone showed up just a few times. CDR3 sequence (DNA): TGCGCCAGCAGCTTGGTACCTTCTCCGGGTCAGCCCCAGCATTTT. This sequence encodes CASSLVPSPGQPQHF. This chain uses TRBV5-1 with TRBJ1-5; D is ambiguous. Trimming pared 0 bases from V and 6 bases from J, leaving 13 bases between. Looked up from germline, CDR1 is SGHRS and CDR2 is YFSETQ. The length of the CDR3 is 15 residues.

This clone was detected a few times. CDR3 residues: CASSQDSWGASTDTQYF. DNA of the CDR3: TGCGCCAGCAGCCAAGATTCGTGGGGGGCGAGCACAGATACGCAGTATTTT. The chain is built from TRBV4-1 and TRBJ2-3; D may correspond to TRBD1 or TRBD2 (6 bases each). The CDR3 consists of 17 residues. The germline gives CDR1 MGHRA, CDR2 YSYEKL. The germline V and J ends were trimmed by 0 bases and 0 bases, with 13 bases remaining between them.

This clone was observed a handful of times. The chain employs TRBV30 and TRBJ1-1; TRBD1 matches at 7 bases. V lost 1 base to trimming and J lost 8 bases; unmatched junction nucleotides: 7. Germline CDR1 and CDR2: GTSNPN and SVGIG (reference sequence). The CDR3 covers 13 residues. Written as DNA, the CDR3 is TGTGCCTGGAGTGATGGACAGGCGGCAGAAGCTTTCTTT. This translates into CAWSDGQAAEAFF.

This clone was counted between two and nine times. V usage is TRBV5-4 and J usage is TRBJ2-1, with TRBD2 matching 9 bases. Per the germline V gene, CDR1 is SGHNT and CDR2 is YYREEE (reference sequence). The CDR3 extends over 15 amino acids. V trimming: 3 bases; J trimming: 3 bases; junction bases outside the gene matches: 4. The CDR3 loop reads CASSYSSGDYNEQFF. CDR3 nucleotides: TGTGCCAGCAGCTATTCTAGCGGGGACTACAATGAGCAGTTCTTC.

This clone has more than one count but fewer than ten. V is TRBV30 and J is TRBJ2-5; the D is unclear. Deletions cut 4 bases from V and 2 bases from J, with 8 bases between. Germline V CDR1 and CDR2: GTSNPN, SVGIG (reference sequence). CDR3 length: 12 amino acids. The CDR3 coding sequence is TGTGCCTGGAACGGCCCACAAGAGACCCAGTACTTC. Translating gives CAWNGPQETQYF.

This clone was counted a few times. This sample includes further DNA sequences coding for the same CDR3. J is TRBJ2-5 and V is TRBV7-9; D is uncertain. The CDR3 runs to 12 residues. Germline V gene data show CDR1 as SEHNR and CDR2 as FQNEAQ (reference sequence). With 5 bases removed from V and 2 bases from J, the gap between germline ends came to 6 bases. This CDR3 is CASSPSQETQYF. CDR3 nucleotide sequence: TGTGCCAGCAGCCCTTCTCAAGAGACCCAGTACTTC.

A few counts support this clone. Other nucleotide sequences from this sample produce the same CDR3. The chain links TRBV7-2 to TRBJ2-7, with TRBD1 matching 8 bases. Unmatched junction bases numbered 4, after V lost 5 bases and J lost 1 base. From germline, CDR1 is SGHTA and CDR2 FQGNSA. CDR3 length: 14 residues. The CDR3 sequence is CASSPRTGSYEQYF. DNA of the CDR3: TGTGCCAGCAGCCCCCGGACAGGGTCCTACGAGCAGTACTTC.

In DNA form, the CDR3 reads TGTGCCAGCAGCTCGCTTGGCCCCTACAATGAGCAGTTCTTC. Translated, it gives CASSSLGPYNEQFF. The V call is TRBV11-2, the J call TRBJ2-1, with unresolved D. The CDR3 consists of 14 residues. The germline V gene encodes CDR1 SGHAT and CDR2 FQNNGV. V lost 4 bases and J lost 2, with 9 bases in between. Filled out from reference TRBV11-2 and TRBJ2-1, the complete variable domain reads EAGVAQSPRYKIIEKRQSVAFWCNPISGHATLYWYQQILGQGPKLLIQFQNNGVVDDSQLPKDRFSAERLKGVDSTLKIQPAKLEDSAVYLCASSSLGPYNEQFFGPGTRLTVL.

V and J are TRBV6-1 and TRBJ1-2; 8 bases match TRBD1. The CDR3 extends over 13 amino acids. The germline V gene has CDR1 MNHNS and CDR2 SASEGT. V lost 11 bases, J lost 8 bases, and 13 bases stayed unmatched. This CDR3 reads CASDTGQGFGYTF. Written as DNA, the CDR3 is TGTGCCTCAGATACAGGACAGGGATTCGGCTACACCTTC.

This chain links TRBV4-1 with TRBJ2-2; 9 nucleotides agree with TRBD1. The CDR3 is 15 residues long. Germline CDR1 is MGHRA and CDR2 is YSYEKL. V dropped 1 base and J dropped 7; count of bases not matched to a gene: 4. The CDR3 DNA reads TGCGCCAGCAGCCAAGCACAGGGGGCGGGCGGGGAGCTGTTTTTT. Residues: CASSQAQGAGGELFF.

V is TRBV25-1 and J is TRBJ2-5; 9 bases line up with TRBD2. The CDR3 runs 15 residues. Germline V gives CDR1 MGHDK, CDR2 SYGVNS. Losses at the gene ends were 3 bases for V and 7 bases for J; bases not matched to a gene: 9. CDR3 protein: CASSDLRAGGWTQYF. The CDR3 DNA reads as TGTGCCAGCAGTGATCTTAGGGCGGGAGGGTGGACCCAGTACTTC.

This clone was detected a few times. CDR3 sequence: CAGTWTYNEQFF. CDR3 bases: TGTGCCGGGACGTGGACCTACAATGAGCAGTTCTTC. The chain links TRBV6-6 to TRBJ2-1; D is tentatively TRBD1 or TRBD2 (5 bases each). The length of the CDR3 is 12 residues. Germline assignment: CDR1 MNHNY and CDR2 SVGAGI (reference sequence). Trimming removed 11 bases from V and 2 bases from J, with 10 bases in between.

The chain combines TRBV7-9 with TRBJ1-1, with D perhaps TRBD1 (5 bases). The CDR3 sequence is 12 residues long. CDR1 is SEHNR and CDR2 is FQNEAQ in the germline V gene (reference sequence). V lost 10 bases and J lost 0, with 9 bases in between. The CDR3 protein is CATGGMNTEAFF. CDR3 bases: TGTGCCACTGGGGGGATGAACACTGAAGCTTTCTTT.

This clone has a handful of counts. The rearrangement uses TRBV30 and TRBJ2-5; 7 bases fit TRBD1. CDR3 length: 17 amino acids. Trimming took 3 bases from V and 7 from J; bases not matched to a gene: 20. From germline, CDR1 is GTSNPN and CDR2 SVGIG (reference sequence). The CDR3 protein is CAWSTTHAVQGGLTQYF. The CDR3 DNA sequence: TGTGCCTGGAGCACCACTCACGCCGTACAAGGGGGCCTGACCCAGTACTTC.

The CDR3 DNA sequence: TGTGCCATCAGTGGACCGTCGGGCACTGAAGCTTTCTTT. This codes for CAISGPSGTEAFF. The chain combines TRBV10-3 with TRBJ1-1; no reliable D call. The V end lost 4 bases, the J end lost 4 bases, and 10 bases lay between the germline ends. The CDR3 totals 13 residues. Germline V gene lookup returns CDR1 ENHRY and CDR2 SYGVKD.

The rearrangement uses TRBV5-1 and TRBJ2-3; 10 nucleotides match TRBD1. V gave up 0 bases and J gave up 3 bases; unmatched junction bases: 7. Germline assignment: CDR1 SGHRS and CDR2 YFSETQ. The CDR3 loop spans 17 amino acids. The chain's CDR3 is CASSLEGQGIGTDTQYF. As DNA, the CDR3 is TGCGCCAGCAGCTTGGAGGGACAGGGGATTGGTACAGATACGCAGTATTTT.

In this sample, this clone turned up a few times. The rearrangement uses TRBV5-1 and TRBJ1-2; D uncertain. The CDR3 covers 13 residues. Germline lookup yields CDR1 SGHRS and CDR2 YFSETQ. V shed 0 bases and J shed 5 bases, with 8 bases lying between them. DNA of the CDR3: TGCGCCAGCAGCTTGGACATCAGTTATGGCTACACCTTC. It translates to CASSLDISYGYTF.

V and J are TRBV6-6 and TRBJ2-5, with 10 bases fitting TRBD2. Unmatched junction bases numbered 9, after V lost 6 bases and J lost 5 bases. The germline gives CDR1 MNHNY, CDR2 SVGAGI (reference sequence). This CDR3 region has 15 residues. CDR3: CASSVAGGFWETQYF. CDR3 in DNA: TGTGCCAGCAGCGTAGCGGGGGGCTTCTGGGAGACCCAGTACTTC.

This clone has just a few counts. This chain uses TRBV9 with TRBJ1-2; D uncertain. Trimming cost V 4 bases and J 4 bases, with 11 bases left between them. Germline V lookup: CDR1 SGDLS, CDR2 YYNGEE. There are 13 residues in the CDR3. The CDR3 DNA follows: TGTGCCAGCAGCCCCACGAAGCCCTATGGCTACACCTTC. This gives the protein CASSPTKPYGYTF.

The table lists this clone with a few counts. The chain employs TRBV4-1 and TRBJ1-5; TRBD1 might be the D (5 bases). The ends were cut back, 2 bases at V and 7 bases at J, with 9 bases in the middle. The CDR3 sequence is 13 residues long. Germline loops: CDR1 MGHRA, CDR2 YSYEKL. CDR3 region: CASSQQGWQPQHF. The CDR3 DNA reads as TGCGCCAGCAGCCAACAGGGTTGGCAGCCCCAGCATTTT.

The J gene is TRBJ2-7, the V gene TRBV25-1, with D hard to call. This CDR3 region has 12 residues. V gave up 7 bases and J gave up 0 bases, with 7 bases separating them. Looked up from germline, CDR1 is MGHDK and CDR2 is SYGVNS. The CDR3 DNA reads as TGTGCCAGCATTGGCAACTCCTACGAGCAGTACTTC. This translates into CASIGNSYEQYF.

The rearrangement links TRBV28 to TRBJ2-7; a weak D match, TRBD1 (5 bases). There are 13 residues in the CDR3. Germline values: CDR1 MDHEN, CDR2 SYDVKM. V shed 8 bases and J shed 2 bases, with 13 bases lying between them. CDR3 bases: TGTGCCAGCGGGTCGACAGCCGCCTACGAGCAGTACTTC. This encodes CASGSTAAYEQYF.

This chain uses TRBV9 with TRBJ2-5; TRBD2 matches 12 bases. Germline V gene lookup returns CDR1 SGDLS and CDR2 YYNGEE. The V gene end was trimmed by 0 bases and the J gene end by 5 bases; junction bases not matched to a gene: 5. The CDR3 extends over 16 amino acids. This CDR3 reads CASSVETSGGLETQYF. The CDR3 DNA is TGTGCCAGCAGCGTAGAAACTAGCGGGGGGTTGGAGACCCAGTACTTC. The full variable domain, rest sourced from reference TRBV9 and TRBJ2-5, is DSGVTQTPKHLITATGQRVTLRCSPRSGDLSVYWYQQSLDQGLQFLIQYYNGEERAKGNILERFSAQQFPDLHSELNLSSLELGDSALYFCASSVETSGGLETQYFGPGTRLLVL.

The chain joins TRBV7-2 to TRBJ2-2, with a tentative D call TRBD2 (6 bases). The germline V gene encodes CDR1 SGHTA and CDR2 FQGNSA. This CDR3 is built from 14 residues. The V and J ends lost 7 bases and 1 base respectively, with 10 bases between them. The chain's CDR3 is CASTLGGNTGELFF. In DNA, the CDR3 is TGTGCCAGCACCCTGGGGGGGAACACCGGGGAGCTGTTTTTT. The full variable domain, completed using reference TRBV7-2 and TRBJ2-2, is GAGVSQSPSNKVTEKGKDVELRCDPISGHTALYWYRQSLGQGLEFLIYFQGNSAPDKSGLPSDRFSAERTGGSVSTLTIQRTQQEDSAVYLCASTLGGNTGELFFGEGSRLTVL.

This clone has more than one count but fewer than ten. The chain's CDR3 is CSVMGQGGTFYGYTF. CDR3 sequence (DNA): TGCAGCGTTATGGGACAGGGAGGCACATTCTATGGCTACACCTTC. The chain carries TRBV29-1 and TRBJ1-2, with 9 bases aligning to TRBD1. The ends lost 5 bases at V and 4 bases at J; junction bases unmatched: 11. CDR1 is SQVTM, CDR2 ANQGSEA, per germline. There are 15 residues in the CDR3. The full variable domain, its missing parts supplied by reference TRBV29-1 and TRBJ1-2, is SAVISQKPSRDICQRGTSLTIQCQVDSQVTMMFWYRQQPGQSLTLIATANQGSEATYESGFVIDKFPISRPNLTFSTLTVSNMSPEDSSIYLCSVMGQGGTFYGYTFGSGTRLTVV.

A few counts support this clone. This chain connects TRBV15 to TRBJ1-2; D possibly corresponds to TRBD1 (6 bases). The V and J ends lost 0 bases and 8 bases respectively, with 16 bases between them. CDR1 is LNHNV and CDR2 is YYDKDF in the germline V gene (reference sequence). CDR3 length equals 15 residues. This chain's CDR3 is CATSRDSRGLEGYTF. The CDR3, as DNA: TGTGCCACCAGCAGAGATTCAAGGGGGTTGGAAGGCTACACCTTC.

This clone showed up just a few times. Other DNA sequences within the sample encode an identical CDR3. The V gene is TRBV30, the J gene TRBJ1-5; the D is unclear. The CDR3 is made up of 14 amino acids. Germline V CDR1 and CDR2: GTSNPN, SVGIG (reference sequence). V gave up 0 bases and J gave up 1 base, with 7 bases separating them. CDR3 nucleotides: TGTGCCTGGAGTGTAGGAGGGAGCAATCAGCCCCAGCATTTT. It is translated as CAWSVGGSNQPQHF.

The rearrangement joins TRBV7-9 to TRBJ1-6, with 7 nucleotides matching TRBD1. Germline values: CDR1 SEHNR, CDR2 FQNEAQ (reference sequence). V shed 1 base and J 7 bases; nucleotides not matched to a gene: 4. This CDR3 contains 15 residues. CDR3: CASSLGQGTNSPLHF. CDR3 coding DNA: TGTGCCAGCAGCTTAGGACAGGGAACCAATTCACCCCTCCACTTT.

V usage is TRBV7-9 and J usage is TRBJ1-2; no firm D call. This CDR3 contains 17 residues. Trimming stripped 5 bases from V and 0 bases from J, with 19 bases between. Per the germline V gene, CDR1 is SEHNR and CDR2 is FQNEAQ (reference sequence). CDR3 sequence reads: CASSPLGQVGSNYGYTF. CDR3 sequence (DNA): TGTGCCAGCAGCCCCCTCGGGCAGGTGGGTTCTAACTATGGCTACACCTTC.

The chain has TRBV6-5 and TRBJ2-7; D is uncertain. CDR1 is MNHEY, CDR2 SVGAGI, per germline. There are 12 residues in the CDR3. V lost 2 bases to trimming and J lost 7 bases, with 9 bases between them. CDR3 protein: CASSYGVPEQYF. The CDR3 region has the DNA TGTGCCAGCAGTTACGGAGTCCCGGAGCAGTACTTC.